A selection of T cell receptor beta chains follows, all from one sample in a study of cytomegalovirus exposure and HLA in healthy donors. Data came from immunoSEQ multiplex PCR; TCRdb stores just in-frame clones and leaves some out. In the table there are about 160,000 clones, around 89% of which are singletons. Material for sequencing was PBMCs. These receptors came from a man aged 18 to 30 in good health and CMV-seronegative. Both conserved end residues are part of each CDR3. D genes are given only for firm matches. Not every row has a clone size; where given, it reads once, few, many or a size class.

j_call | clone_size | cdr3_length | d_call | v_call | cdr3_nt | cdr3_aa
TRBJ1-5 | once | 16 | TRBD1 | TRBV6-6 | TGTGCCAGCAGTTACCGCGGACAGGGGGCTCGTCAGCCCCAGCATTTT | CASSYRGQGARQPQHF
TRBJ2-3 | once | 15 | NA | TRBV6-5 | TGTGCCAGCAGTTTAACAGGGACCACGGCAGATACGCAGTATTTT | CASSLTGTTADTQYF
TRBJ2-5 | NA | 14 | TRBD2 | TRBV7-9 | TGTGCCAGCAGCTTCCTAGCGGGGCGGGAGACCCAGTACTTC | CASSFLAGRETQYF
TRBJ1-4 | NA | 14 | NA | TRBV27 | TGTGCCAGCAGCCCCGGGGGGGCGGGAGAAAAACTGTTTTTT | CASSPGGAGEKLFF
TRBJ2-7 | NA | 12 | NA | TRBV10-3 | TGTGCCATCAGTGAATCGGTTAGCGAGCAGTACTTC | CAISESVSEQYF
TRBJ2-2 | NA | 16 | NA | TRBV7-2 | TGTGCCAGCAGCTTAAGGTGGGGGCCGAACACCGGGGAGCTGTTTTTT | CASSLRWGPNTGELFF
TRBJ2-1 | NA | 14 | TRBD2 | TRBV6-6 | TGTGCCAGCAGTTCAGGACTAGCGTCCAATGAGCAGTTCTTC | CASSSGLASNEQFF
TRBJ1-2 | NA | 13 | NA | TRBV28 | TGTGCCAGCGCGACACCACTTGACTATGGCTACACCTTC | CASATPLDYGYTF
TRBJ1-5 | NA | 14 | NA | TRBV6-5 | TGTGCCAGCAGAGAACGGGATACTAATCAGCCCCAGCATTTT | CASRERDTNQPQHF
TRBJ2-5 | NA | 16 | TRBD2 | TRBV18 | TGTGCCAGCTCACCGGCGGGACTAGCGGGAGACGAGACCCAGTACTTC | CASSPAGLAGDETQYF
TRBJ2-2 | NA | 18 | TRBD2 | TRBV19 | TGTGCCAGTAGTATGGAAGGGATTGGACTAGCGGGAACCGGGGAGCTGTTTTTT | CASSMEGIGLAGTGELFF
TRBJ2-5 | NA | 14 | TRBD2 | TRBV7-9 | TGTGCCAGCAGCCTCGCTAGCGGGAGGGCCACTCAGTACTTC | CASSLASGRATQYF
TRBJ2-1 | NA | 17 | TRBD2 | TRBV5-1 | TGCGCCAGCAGCGAAGACGTTAGCGGGAGCTCCTACAATGAGCAGTTCTTC | CASSEDVSGSSYNEQFF
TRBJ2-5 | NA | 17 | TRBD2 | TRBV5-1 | TGCGCCAGCAGAAGACTAGCGGGGGGTACTTGGCAAGAGACCCAGTACTTC | CASRRLAGGTWQETQYF
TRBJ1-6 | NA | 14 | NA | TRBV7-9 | TGTGCCAGCAGCTTGGGGGGGTATAATTCACCCCTCCACTTT | CASSLGGYNSPLHF
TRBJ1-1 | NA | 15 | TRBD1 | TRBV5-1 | TGCGCCAGCAGCTTGGAGCGGACAGGGGGCACTGAAGCTTTCTTT | CASSLERTGGTEAFF
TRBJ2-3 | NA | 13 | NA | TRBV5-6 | TGTGCCAGCACCAAAGACAGGTCAGATACGCAGTATTTT | CASTKDRSDTQYF
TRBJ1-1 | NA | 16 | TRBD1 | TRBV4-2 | TGTGCCAGCAGCCATATACAGACAGGGTTGAACACTGAAGCTTTCTTT | CASSHIQTGLNTEAFF
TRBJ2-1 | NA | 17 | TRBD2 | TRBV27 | TGTGCCAGCAGTTTATCGGAGCGGGGGGGAAACTACAATGAGCAGTTCTTC | CASSLSERGGNYNEQFF
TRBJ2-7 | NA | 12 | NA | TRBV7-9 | TGTGCCAGCAGCGGGCTGGTCAACGAGCAGTACTTC | CASSGLVNEQYF
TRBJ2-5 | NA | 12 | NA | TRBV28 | TGTGCCAGCAGTTTTGGGGGGGAGACCCAGTACTTC | CASSFGGETQYF
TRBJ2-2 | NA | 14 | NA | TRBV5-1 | TGCGCCAGCAGCTTGGCCCCGGGAGCCGGGGAGCTGTTTTTT | CASSLAPGAGELFF
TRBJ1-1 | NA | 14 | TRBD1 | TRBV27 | TGTGCCAGCAGCCTAGGACAGGGCAGGGATGAAGCTTTCTTT | CASSLGQGRDEAFF
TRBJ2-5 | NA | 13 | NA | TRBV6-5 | TGTGCCAGCAGTACCCCCAGGGAAGAGACCCAGTACTTC | CASSTPREETQYF
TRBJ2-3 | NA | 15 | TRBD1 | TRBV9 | TGTGCCAGCTGTAGACAGGGGGTTTGCACAGATACGCAGTATTTT | CASCRQGVCTDTQYF
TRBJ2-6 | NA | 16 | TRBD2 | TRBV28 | TGTGCCAGCAGTCCACCGGGGGGGTCTGGGGCCAACGTCCTGACTTTC | CASSPPGGSGANVLTF
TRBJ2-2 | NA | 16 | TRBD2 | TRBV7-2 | TGTGCCAGCAGCTTATGGGGAGGGCCCAACACCGGGGAGCTGTTTTTT | CASSLWGGPNTGELFF
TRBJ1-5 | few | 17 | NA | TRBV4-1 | TGCGCCAGCAGCCAAGTCATAAGCAGGGATAGCAATCAGCCCCAGCATTTT | CASSQVISRDSNQPQHF
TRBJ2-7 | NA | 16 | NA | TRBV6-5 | TGTGCCAGCAGTTATCTTATGGGACAAAAAACCTACGAGCAGTACTTC | CASSYLMGQKTYEQYF
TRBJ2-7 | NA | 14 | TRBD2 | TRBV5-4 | TGTGCCAGCAGCTATCTAGCGGGAGCGGGGGAGCAGTACTTC | CASSYLAGAGEQYF
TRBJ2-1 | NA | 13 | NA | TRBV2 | TGTGCCAGCAGTGTCGAGGATTACAATGAGCAGTTCTTC | CASSVEDYNEQFF
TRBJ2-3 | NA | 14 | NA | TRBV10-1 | TGCGCCAGCAGTGAGAGCCAGGGTACAGATACGCAGTATTTT | CASSESQGTDTQYF
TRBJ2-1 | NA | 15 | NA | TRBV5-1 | TGCGCCAGCAGCTTGGCCGCAGGGGACAAAGATGAGCAGTTCTTC | CASSLAAGDKDEQFF
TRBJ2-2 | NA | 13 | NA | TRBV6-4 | TGTGCCAGCTCGGGTGCGGCCACCGGGGAGCTGTTTTTT | CASSGAATGELFF
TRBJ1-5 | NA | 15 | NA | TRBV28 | TGTGCCATCATGGGCAGTATCAATAGCAATCAGCCCCAGCATTTT | CAIMGSINSNQPQHF
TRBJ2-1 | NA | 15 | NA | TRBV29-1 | TGCAGCGTCTCACTTCGGGGGGCACCTACGAATGAGCAGTTCTTC | CSVSLRGAPTNEQFF
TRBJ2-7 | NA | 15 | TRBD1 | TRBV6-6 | TGTGCCAGCAGTTACTCCCCGGACAGGGTAAACGAGCAGTACTTC | CASSYSPDRVNEQYF
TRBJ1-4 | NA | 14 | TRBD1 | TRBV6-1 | TGTGCCAGCAGCCCGGGACAGGGCAGTGAAAAACTGTTTTTT | CASSPGQGSEKLFF
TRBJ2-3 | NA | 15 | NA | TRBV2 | TGTGCCAGCAGGGTGGGCACTTTCGGCACAGATACGCAGTATTTT | CASRVGTFGTDTQYF
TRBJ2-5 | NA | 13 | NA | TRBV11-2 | TGTGCCAGCAGGGAGAAGGGGTGGGAGACCCAGTACTTC | CASREKGWETQYF
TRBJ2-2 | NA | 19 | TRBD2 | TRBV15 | TGTGCCACCAGCCGCGGGACTAGCGGGAGGGCAATGGGCACCGGGGAGCTGTTTTTT | CATSRGTSGRAMGTGELFF
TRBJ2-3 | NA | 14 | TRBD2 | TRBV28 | TGTGCCAGCAGTTTAGCGGGAGTCACAGATACGCAGTATTTT | CASSLAGVTDTQYF